The clone carrying this TCR beta chain has at least ten counts. The sample originates from a study of T-cell reconstitution after alpha-beta-depleted transplantation in children. Germline V gives CDR1 DFQATT, CDR2 SNEGSKA (reference sequence). Trimming pared 1 base from V and 6 bases from J, leaving 24 bases between. The CDR3 has 17 amino acids. Unique molecular identifiers were incorporated during preparation of the TCRbeta library. MiXCR, applied by TCRdb to the PCR reads, yields one record per CDR3 protein. The sample comprises about 22,000 distinct CDR3 sequences, 11% of which are singletons, and 20% to 25% rests with the top ten.

Sample: PBMCs from the stem cell graft donor, taken from the stem cell graft. This sequence originates from a human donor who donated a stem cell graft to a child with chronic granulomatous disease. V usage is TRBV20-1 and J usage is TRBJ1-1; tentative D call: TRBD1 (5 bases). The CDR3 reads CSARVVGGLGRIAEAFF. In DNA form, the CDR3 reads TGCAGTGCTAGAGTGGTGGGGGGGTTAGGACGAATCGCTGAAGCTTTCTTT.